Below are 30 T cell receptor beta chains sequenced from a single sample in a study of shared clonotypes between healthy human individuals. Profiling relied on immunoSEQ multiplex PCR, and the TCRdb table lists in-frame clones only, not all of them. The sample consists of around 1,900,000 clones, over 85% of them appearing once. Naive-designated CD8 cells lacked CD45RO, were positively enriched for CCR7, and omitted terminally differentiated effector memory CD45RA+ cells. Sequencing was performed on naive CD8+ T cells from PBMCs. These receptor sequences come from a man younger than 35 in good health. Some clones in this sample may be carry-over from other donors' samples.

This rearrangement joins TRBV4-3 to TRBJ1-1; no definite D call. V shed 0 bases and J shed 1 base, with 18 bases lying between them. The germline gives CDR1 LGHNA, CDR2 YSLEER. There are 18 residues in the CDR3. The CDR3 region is CASSQEWAGSRRNTEAFF. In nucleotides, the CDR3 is TGCGCCAGCAGCCAAGAGTGGGCAGGCTCCAGGCGGAACACTGAAGCTTTCTTT.

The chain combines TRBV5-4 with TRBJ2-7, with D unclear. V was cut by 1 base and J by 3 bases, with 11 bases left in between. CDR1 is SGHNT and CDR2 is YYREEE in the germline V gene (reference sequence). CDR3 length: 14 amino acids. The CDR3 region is CASSLSIGDYEQYF. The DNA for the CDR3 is TGTGCCAGCAGCTTGAGTATTGGGGACTACGAGCAGTACTTC. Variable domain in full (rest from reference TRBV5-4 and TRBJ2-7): ETGVTQSPTHLIKTRGQQVTLRCSSQSGHNTVSWYQQALGQGPQFIFQYYREEENGRGNFPPRFSGLQFPNYSSELNVNALELDDSALYLCASSLSIGDYEQYFGPGTRLTVT.

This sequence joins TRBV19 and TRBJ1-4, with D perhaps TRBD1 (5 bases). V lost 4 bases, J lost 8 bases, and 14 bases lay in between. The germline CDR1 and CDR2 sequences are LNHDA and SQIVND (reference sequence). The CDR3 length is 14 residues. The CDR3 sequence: CASSSPTEEEKLFF. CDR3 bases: TGTGCCAGTAGTAGCCCGACAGAAGAGGAAAAACTGTTTTTT.

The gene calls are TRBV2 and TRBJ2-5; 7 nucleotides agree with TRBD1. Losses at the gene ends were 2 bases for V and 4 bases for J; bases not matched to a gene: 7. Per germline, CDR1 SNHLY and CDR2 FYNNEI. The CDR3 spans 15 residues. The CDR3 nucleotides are TGTGCCAGCAGTGAAATGGGGCAGGGGGTAGAGACCCAGTACTTC. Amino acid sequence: CASSEMGQGVETQYF.

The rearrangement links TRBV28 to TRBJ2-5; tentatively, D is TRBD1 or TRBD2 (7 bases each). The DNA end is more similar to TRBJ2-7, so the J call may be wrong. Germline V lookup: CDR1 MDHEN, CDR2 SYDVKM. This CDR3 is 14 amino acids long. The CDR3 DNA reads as TGTGCCAGCACCCCTGGGAGGGGGCCCTACGAGCAGTACTTC. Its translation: CASTPGRGPYEQYF.

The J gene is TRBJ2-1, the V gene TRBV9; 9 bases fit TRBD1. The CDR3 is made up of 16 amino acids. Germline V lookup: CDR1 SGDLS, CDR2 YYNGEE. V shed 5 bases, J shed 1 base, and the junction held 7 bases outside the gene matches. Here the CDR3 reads CASSSQGARSYNEQFF. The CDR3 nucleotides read TGTGCCAGCAGTTCACAGGGGGCGCGTTCCTACAATGAGCAGTTCTTC.

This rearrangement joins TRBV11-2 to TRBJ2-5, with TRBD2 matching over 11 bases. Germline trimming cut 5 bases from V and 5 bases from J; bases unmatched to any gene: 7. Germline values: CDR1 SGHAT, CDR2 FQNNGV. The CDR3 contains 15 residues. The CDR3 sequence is CASSPGVAGGETQYF. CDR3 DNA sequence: TGTGCCAGCAGCCCGGGGGTAGCGGGAGGGGAGACCCAGTACTTC. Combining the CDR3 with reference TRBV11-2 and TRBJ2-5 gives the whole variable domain EAGVAQSPRYKIIEKRQSVAFWCNPISGHATLYWYQQILGQGPKLLIQFQNNGVVDDSQLPKDRFSAERLKGVDSTLKIQPAKLEDSAVYLCASSPGVAGGETQYFGPGTRLLVL.

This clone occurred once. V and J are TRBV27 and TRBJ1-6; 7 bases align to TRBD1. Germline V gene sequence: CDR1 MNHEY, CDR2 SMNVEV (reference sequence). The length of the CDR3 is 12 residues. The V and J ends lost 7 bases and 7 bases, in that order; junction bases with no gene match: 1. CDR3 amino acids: CASTRGNSPLHF. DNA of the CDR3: TGTGCCAGCACCAGGGGGAATTCACCCCTCCACTTT.

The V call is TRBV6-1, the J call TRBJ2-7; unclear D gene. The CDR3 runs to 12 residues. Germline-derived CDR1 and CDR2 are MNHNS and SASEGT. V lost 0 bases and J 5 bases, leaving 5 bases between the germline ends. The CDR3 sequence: CASSEAQNEQYF. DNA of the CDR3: TGTGCCAGCAGTGAAGCCCAGAACGAGCAGTACTTC.

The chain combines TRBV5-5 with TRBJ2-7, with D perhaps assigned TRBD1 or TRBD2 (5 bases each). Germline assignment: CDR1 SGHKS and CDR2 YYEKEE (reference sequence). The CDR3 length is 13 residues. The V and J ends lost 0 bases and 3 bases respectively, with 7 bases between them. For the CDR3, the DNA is TGTGCCAGCAGCTTGGGAGGGGTCTACGAGCAGTACTTC. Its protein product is CASSLGGVYEQYF.

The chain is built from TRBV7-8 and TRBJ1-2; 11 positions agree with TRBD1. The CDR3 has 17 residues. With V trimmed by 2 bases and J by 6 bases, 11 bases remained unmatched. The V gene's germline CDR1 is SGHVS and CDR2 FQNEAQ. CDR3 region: CASSLRSSGQGVNGYTF. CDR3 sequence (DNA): TGTGCCAGCAGCTTAAGGTCTTCGGGACAGGGGGTAAATGGCTACACCTTC. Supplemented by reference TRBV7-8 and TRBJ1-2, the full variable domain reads GAGVSQSPRYKVAKRGQDVALRCDPISGHVSLFWYQQALGQGPEFLTYFQNEAQLDKSGLPSDRFFAERPEGSVSTLKIQRTQQEDSAVYLCASSLRSSGQGVNGYTFGSGTRLTVV.

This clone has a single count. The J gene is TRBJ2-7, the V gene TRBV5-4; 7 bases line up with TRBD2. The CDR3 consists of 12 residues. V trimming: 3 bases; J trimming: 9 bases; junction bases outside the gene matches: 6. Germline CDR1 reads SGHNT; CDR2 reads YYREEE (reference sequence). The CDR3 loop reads CASSSPSGVQYF. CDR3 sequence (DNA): TGTGCCAGCAGCTCCCCCAGCGGGGTGCAGTACTTC. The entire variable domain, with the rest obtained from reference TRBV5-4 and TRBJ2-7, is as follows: ETGVTQSPTHLIKTRGQQVTLRCSSQSGHNTVSWYQQALGQGPQFIFQYYREEENGRGNFPPRFSGLQFPNYSSELNVNALELDDSALYLCASSSPSGVQYFGPGTRLTVT.

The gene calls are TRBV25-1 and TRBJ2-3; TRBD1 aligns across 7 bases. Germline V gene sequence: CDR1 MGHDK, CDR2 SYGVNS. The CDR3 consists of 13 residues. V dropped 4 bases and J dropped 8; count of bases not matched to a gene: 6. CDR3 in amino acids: CASSVQGVGTQYF. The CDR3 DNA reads TGTGCCAGCAGTGTCCAGGGGGTAGGTACGCAGTATTTT.

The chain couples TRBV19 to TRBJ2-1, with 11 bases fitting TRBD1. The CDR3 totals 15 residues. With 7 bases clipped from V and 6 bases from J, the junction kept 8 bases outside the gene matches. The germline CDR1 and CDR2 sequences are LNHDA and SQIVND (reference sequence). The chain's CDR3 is CASNPGQGAINEQFF. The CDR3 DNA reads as TGTGCCAGTAACCCTGGACAGGGGGCAATCAATGAGCAGTTCTTC.

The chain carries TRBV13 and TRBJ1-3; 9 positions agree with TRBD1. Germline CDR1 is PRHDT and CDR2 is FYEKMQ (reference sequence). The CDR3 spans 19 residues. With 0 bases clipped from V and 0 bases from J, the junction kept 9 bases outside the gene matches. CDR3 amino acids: CASSLGYRGPTVSGNTIYF. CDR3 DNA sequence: TGTGCCAGCAGCTTAGGTTACAGGGGGCCTACTGTCTCTGGAAACACCATATATTTT.

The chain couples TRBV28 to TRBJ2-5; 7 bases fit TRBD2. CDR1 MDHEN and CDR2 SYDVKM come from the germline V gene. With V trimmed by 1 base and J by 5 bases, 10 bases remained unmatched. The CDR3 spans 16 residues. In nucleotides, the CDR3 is TGTGCCAGCAGTTTATTTCTCGCGGGAGTCGGGGAGACCCAGTACTTC. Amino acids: CASSLFLAGVGETQYF.

CDR3 sequence reads: CASSLVSGSSHDIQYF. In DNA form, the CDR3 reads TGTGCCAGCAGCTTAGTTTCGGGCAGCTCTCATGACATTCAGTACTTC. This chain links TRBV7-9 with TRBJ2-4; D gene uncertain. The V end was cut by 1 base, the J end by 8 bases, with 18 bases between. This CDR3 contains 16 residues. Germline CDR1 SEHNR, CDR2 FQNEAQ (reference sequence). Variable domain in full (rest from reference TRBV7-9 and TRBJ2-4): DTGVSQNPRHKITKRGQNVTFRCDPISEHNRLYWYRQTLGQGPEFLTYFQNEAQLEKSRLLSDRFSAERPKGSFSTLEIQRTEQGDSAMYLCASSLVSGSSHDIQYFGAGTRLSVL.

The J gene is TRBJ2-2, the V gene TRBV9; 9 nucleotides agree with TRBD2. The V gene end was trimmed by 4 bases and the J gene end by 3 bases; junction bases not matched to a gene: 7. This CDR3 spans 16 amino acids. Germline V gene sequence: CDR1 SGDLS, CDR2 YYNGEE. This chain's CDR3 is CASSTPTSGYTGELFF. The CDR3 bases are TGTGCCAGCAGCACCCCGACTAGCGGCTACACCGGGGAGCTGTTTTTT.

The CDR3 DNA reads TGTGCCAGCAGCATAGGCAATGAGCAGTTCTTC. Translating gives CASSIGNEQFF. V gene TRBV11-2 combines with J gene TRBJ2-1; no clear D. The CDR3 has 11 residues. Germline V lookup: CDR1 SGHAT, CDR2 FQNNGV. Trimming stripped 5 bases from V and 6 bases from J, with 5 bases between.

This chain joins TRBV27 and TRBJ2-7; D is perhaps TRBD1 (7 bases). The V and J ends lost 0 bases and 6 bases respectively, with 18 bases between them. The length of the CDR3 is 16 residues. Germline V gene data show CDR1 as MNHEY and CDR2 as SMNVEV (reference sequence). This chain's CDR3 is CASSLSGGQRASEQYF. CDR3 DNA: TGTGCCAGCAGTTTATCGGGGGGACAGCGGGCAAGCGAGCAGTACTTC.

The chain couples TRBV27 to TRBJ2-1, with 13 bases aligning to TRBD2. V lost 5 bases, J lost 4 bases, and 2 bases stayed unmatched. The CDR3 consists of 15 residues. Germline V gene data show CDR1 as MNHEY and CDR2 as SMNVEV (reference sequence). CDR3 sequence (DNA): TGTGCCAGCAGTGTGACTAGCGGGAGGTACAATGAGCAGTTCTTC. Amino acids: CASSVTSGRYNEQFF.

CDR3 residues: CASSQSQGTQYF. The CDR3 DNA is TGTGCCAGCAGCCAAAGCCAGGGTACGCAGTATTTT. The rearrangement uses TRBV14 and TRBJ2-3; D is perhaps TRBD1 (5 bases). This CDR3 region has 12 residues. Trimming shortened V by 2 bases and J by 8 bases, and 8 bases separated the two germline ends. Germline lookup yields CDR1 SGHDN and CDR2 FVKESK.

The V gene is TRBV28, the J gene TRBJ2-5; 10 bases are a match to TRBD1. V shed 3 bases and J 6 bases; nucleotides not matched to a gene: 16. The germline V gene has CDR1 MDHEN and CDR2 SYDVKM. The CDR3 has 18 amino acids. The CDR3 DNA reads TGTGCCAGCAGTTTTACAGTGACCTGGGGACAGGGGCGAAAGACCCAGTACTTC. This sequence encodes CASSFTVTWGQGRKTQYF.

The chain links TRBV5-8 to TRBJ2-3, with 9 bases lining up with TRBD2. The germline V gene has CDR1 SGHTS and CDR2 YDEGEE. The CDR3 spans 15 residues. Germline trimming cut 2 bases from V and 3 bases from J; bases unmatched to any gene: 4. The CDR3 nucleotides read TGTGCCAGCAGCTTAAGCGGGAGGTTGACAGATACGCAGTATTTT. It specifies CASSLSGRLTDTQYF.

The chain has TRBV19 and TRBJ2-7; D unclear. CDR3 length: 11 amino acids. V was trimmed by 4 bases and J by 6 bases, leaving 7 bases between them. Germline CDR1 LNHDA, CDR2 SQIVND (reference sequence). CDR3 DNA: TGTGCCAGTAGTAGTAGACGCGAGCAGTACTTC. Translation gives CASSSRREQYF.

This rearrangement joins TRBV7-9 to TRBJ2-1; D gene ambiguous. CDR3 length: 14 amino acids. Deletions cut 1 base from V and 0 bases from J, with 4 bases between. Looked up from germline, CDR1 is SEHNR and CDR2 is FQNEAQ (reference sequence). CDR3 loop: CASSLVVSYNEQFF. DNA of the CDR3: TGTGCCAGCAGCTTAGTCGTCTCCTACAATGAGCAGTTCTTC.

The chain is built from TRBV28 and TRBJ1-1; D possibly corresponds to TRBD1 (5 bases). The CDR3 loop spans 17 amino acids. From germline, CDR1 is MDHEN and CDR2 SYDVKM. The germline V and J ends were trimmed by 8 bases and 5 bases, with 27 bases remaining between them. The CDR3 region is CASSPSGQSFLRTEAFF. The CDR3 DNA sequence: TGTGCCAGCTCCCCGTCAGGACAATCCTTCCTCAGAACTGAAGCTTTCTTT.

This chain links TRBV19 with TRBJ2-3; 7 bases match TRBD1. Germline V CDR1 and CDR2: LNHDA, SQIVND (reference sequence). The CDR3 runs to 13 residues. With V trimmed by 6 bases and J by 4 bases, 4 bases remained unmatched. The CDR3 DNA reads TGTGCCAGTAGCCCACAGGGGTCAGATACGCAGTATTTT. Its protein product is CASSPQGSDTQYF.

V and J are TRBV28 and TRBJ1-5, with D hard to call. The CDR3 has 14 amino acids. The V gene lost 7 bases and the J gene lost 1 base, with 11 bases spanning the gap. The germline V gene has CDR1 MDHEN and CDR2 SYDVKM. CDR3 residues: CASKSHRSNQPQHF. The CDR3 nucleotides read TGTGCCAGCAAAAGCCATAGAAGCAATCAGCCCCAGCATTTT.

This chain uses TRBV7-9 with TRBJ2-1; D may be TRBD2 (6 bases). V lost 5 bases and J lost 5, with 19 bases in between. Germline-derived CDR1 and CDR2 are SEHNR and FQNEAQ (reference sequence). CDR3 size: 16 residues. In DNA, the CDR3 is TGTGCCAGCAGCAAGGAAGGGACTCCTATACACAATGAGCAGTTCTTC. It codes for CASSKEGTPIHNEQFF.